This T cell receptor beta chain was sequenced for a study of control samples from healthy donors and cancer patients. Method: immunoSEQ multiplex PCR; TCRdb's copy keeps in-frame clones and lacks some. The sample consists of approximately 88,000 clones, about nine tenths of them appearing once. J was trimmed by 1 base and V by 6 bases; bases with no gene match: 12. The CDR3 totals 17 residues. Per germline, CDR1 KGHSH and CDR2 LQKENI. The clonotype comes from a woman aged 25-40 years in good health. The rearrangement links TRBV18 to TRBJ1-5, with TRBD1 matching 7 bases. Material for sequencing was blood. Written as DNA, the CDR3 is TGTGCCAGCTCCCAATCCCCCCCAGGGGGAAGCAATCAGCCCCAGCATTTT. Translation: CASSQSPPGGSNQPQHF. The full variable domain, rest sourced from reference TRBV18 and TRBJ1-5, is NAGVMQNPRHLVRRRGQEARLRCSPMKGHSHVYWYRQLPEEGLKFMVYLQKENIIDESGMPKERFSAEFPKEGPSILRIQQVVRGDSAAYFCASSQSPPGGSNQPQHFGDGTRLSIL.